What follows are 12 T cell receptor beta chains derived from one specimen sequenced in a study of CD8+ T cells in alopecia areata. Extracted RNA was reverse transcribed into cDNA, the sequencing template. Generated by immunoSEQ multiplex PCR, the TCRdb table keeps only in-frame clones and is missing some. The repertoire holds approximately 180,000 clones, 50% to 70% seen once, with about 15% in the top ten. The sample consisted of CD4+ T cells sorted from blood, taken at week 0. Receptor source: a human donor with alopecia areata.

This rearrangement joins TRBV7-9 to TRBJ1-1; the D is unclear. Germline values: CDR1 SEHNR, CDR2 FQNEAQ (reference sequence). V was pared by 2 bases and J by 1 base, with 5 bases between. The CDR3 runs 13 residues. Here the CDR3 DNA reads TGTGCCAGCAGCTTACGACCGAACACTGAAGCTTTCTTT. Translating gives CASSLRPNTEAFF.

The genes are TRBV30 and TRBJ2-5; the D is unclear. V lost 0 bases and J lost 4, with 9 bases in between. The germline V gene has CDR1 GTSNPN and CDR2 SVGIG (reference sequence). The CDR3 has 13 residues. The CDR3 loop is CAWSVGIRETQYF. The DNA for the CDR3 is TGTGCCTGGAGTGTAGGGATCAGAGAGACCCAGTACTTC.

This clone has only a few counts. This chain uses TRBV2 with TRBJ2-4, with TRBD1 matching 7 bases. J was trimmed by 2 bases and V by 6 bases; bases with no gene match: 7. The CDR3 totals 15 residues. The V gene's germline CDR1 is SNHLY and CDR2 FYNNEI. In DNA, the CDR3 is TGTGCCAGCAGCGTCGCAGGGGGAACCAAAAACATTCAGTACTTC. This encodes CASSVAGGTKNIQYF.

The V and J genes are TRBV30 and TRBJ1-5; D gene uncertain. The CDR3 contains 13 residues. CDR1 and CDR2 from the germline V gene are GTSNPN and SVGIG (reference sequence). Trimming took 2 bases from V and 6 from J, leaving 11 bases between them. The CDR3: CAWSQPQSQPQHF. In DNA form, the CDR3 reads TGTGCCTGGAGTCAACCTCAAAGTCAGCCCCAGCATTTT. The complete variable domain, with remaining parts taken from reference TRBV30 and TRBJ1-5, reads SQTIHQWPATLVQPVGSPLSLECTVEGTSNPNLYWYRQAAGRGLQLLFYSVGIGQISSEVPQNLSASRPQDRQFILSSKKLLLSDSGFYLCAWSQPQSQPQHFGDGTRLSIL.

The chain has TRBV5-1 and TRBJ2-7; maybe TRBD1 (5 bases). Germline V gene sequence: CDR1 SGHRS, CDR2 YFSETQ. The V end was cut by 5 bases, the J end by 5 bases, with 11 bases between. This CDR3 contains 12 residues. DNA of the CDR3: TGCGCCAGCAGACTTCAGGGCCACGAGCAGTACTTC. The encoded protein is CASRLQGHEQYF.

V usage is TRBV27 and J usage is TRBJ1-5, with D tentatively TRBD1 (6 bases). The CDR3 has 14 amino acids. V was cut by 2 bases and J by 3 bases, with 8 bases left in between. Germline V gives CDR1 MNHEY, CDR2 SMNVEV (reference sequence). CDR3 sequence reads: CASSLTGTNQPQHF. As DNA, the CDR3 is TGTGCCAGCAGTTTAACAGGGACCAATCAGCCCCAGCATTTT.

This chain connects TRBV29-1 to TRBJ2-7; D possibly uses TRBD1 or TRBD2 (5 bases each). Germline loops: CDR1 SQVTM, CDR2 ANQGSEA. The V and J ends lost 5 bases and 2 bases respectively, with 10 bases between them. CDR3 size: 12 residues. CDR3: CSVQRGTYEQYF. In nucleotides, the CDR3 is TGCAGCGTTCAGAGGGGAACCTACGAGCAGTACTTC.

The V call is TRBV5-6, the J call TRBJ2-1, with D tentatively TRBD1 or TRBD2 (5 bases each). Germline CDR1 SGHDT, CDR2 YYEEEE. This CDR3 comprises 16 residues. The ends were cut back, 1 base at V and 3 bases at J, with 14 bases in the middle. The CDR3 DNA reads TGTGCCAGCAGCTTGATGGGACCAGAAATCTACAATGAGCAGTTCTTC. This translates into CASSLMGPEIYNEQFF.

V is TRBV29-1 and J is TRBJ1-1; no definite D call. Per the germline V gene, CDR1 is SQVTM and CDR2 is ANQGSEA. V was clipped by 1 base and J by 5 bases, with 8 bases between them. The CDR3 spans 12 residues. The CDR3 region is CSVEGRTTEAFF. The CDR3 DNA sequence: TGCAGCGTTGAAGGTCGAACGACTGAAGCTTTCTTT.

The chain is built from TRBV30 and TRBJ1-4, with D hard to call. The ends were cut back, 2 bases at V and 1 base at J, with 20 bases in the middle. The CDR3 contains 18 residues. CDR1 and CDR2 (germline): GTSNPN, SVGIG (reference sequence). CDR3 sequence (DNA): TGTGCCTGGAGTCCACGACTTGTCTCCCGCAGAACTAATGAAAAACTGTTTTTT. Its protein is CAWSPRLVSRRTNEKLFF. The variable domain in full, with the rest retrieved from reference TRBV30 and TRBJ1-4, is SQTIHQWPATLVQPVGSPLSLECTVEGTSNPNLYWYRQAAGRGLQLLFYSVGIGQISSEVPQNLSASRPQDRQFILSSKKLLLSDSGFYLCAWSPRLVSRRTNEKLFFGSGTQLSVL.

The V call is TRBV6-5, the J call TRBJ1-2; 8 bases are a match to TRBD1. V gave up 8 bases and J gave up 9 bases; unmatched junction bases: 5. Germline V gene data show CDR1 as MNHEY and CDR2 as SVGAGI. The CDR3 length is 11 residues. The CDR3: CASGDRIRYTF. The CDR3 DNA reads TGTGCCAGCGGGGACAGGATTCGCTACACCTTC.

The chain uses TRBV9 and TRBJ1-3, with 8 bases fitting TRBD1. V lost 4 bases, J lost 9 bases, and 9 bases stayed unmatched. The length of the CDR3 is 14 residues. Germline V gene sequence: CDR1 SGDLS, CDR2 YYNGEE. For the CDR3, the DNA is TGTGCCAGCAGCTTAGGACAGGGAGTGGGCACCATATATTTT. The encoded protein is CASSLGQGVGTIYF.